A selection of T cell receptor beta chains follows, all from one sample in a study of T cells in Graves' hyperthyroidism and ophthalmopathy. TCRdb re-analysed the multiplex PCR reads in MiXCR, keeping a single row per CDR3 protein. The sample has under 400,000 distinct CDR3 sequences, 14% seen once; the top ten hold roughly 9.6%. Specimen: blood. The origin of the receptors is a woman aged 55-70 years with Graves' hyperthyroidism. The CDR3 runs from the conserved cysteine through the conserved F or W. D genes are given only for firm matches. Clone size is not always given. Where it is, it says once, few, many or a class for expanded clones.

clone_size	d_call	v_call	j_call	cdr3_nt	cdr3_aa
many	-	TRBV6-1	TRBJ2-7	TGTGCCAGCAGTGAAGCGCCCAGGCCTTGGGAGCAGTACTTC	CASSEAPRPWEQYF
many	-	TRBV12-3/TRBV12-4	TRBJ1-1	TGTGCCAGCAGTGAACAGGGTATCGGCACTGAAGCTTTCTTT	CASSEQGIGTEAFF
many	-	TRBV7-8	TRBJ2-7	TGTGCCAGCAGCTTAGTAAGGACAGTTACCACCGAGCAGTACTTC	CASSLVRTVTTEQYF
many	-	TRBV27	TRBJ2-7	TGTGCCAGCAGCCTTTATGGAGGGCACTACGAGCAGTACTTC	CASSLYGGHYEQYF
many	-	TRBV2	TRBJ1-4	TGTGCCAGCAGTAAAGGGTCTAATGAAAAACTGTTTTTT	CASSKGSNEKLFF
many	-	TRBV20-1	TRBJ2-1	TGCAGTGCTAGAGCCCGATCCGCGATCTCCTACAATGAGCAGTTCTTC	CSARARSAISYNEQFF
many	-	TRBV30	TRBJ2-2	TGTGCCTGGAGTTTTTCGGGGAACACCGGGGAGCTGTTTTTT	CAWSFSGNTGELFF
-	TRBD2	TRBV4-1	TRBJ2-1	TGCGCCAGCACCAATCCCACGGGGCGGGGGGCCTACAATGAGCAGTTCTTC	CASTNPTGRGAYNEQFF
many	-	TRBV28	TRBJ1-6	TGTGCCAGCAGAAGGGGTGGCGGCGATAATTCACCCCTCCACTTT	CASRRGGGDNSPLHF
-	TRBD2	TRBV24-1	TRBJ2-7	TGTGCCACCAGTGATGGCAAGCGGGAGTGGAGCAATGAGCAGTACTTC	CATSDGKREWSNEQYF
few	-	TRBV20-1	TRBJ2-1	TGCAGTGCTAGACCACCGGGACAATACAATGAGCAGTTCTTC	CSARPPGQYNEQFF
few	-	TRBV9	TRBJ2-3	TGTGCCAGCAGCCGTTCTAGGGGGGCCCTCACAGATACGCAGTATTTT	CASSRSRGALTDTQYF
many	-	TRBV11-2	TRBJ2-1	TGTGCCAGCAGCTTAGCGGCAGCTCTAGCGAAATACAATGAGCAGTTCTTC	CASSLAAALAKYNEQFF
few	TRBD1	TRBV20-1	TRBJ1-4	TGCAGTGTCCCGGACAGGGGGATCTTGGGAGGTGAAAAACTGTTTTTT	CSVPDRGILGGEKLFF
-	-	TRBV30	TRBJ2-7	TGTGCCTGGAGACCCACCTCGAGCTCCTACGAGCAGTACTTC	CAWRPTSSSYEQYF
many	-	TRBV2	TRBJ2-5	TGTGCCAGCAGTGAGGGACTGTTTGATCAAGAGACCCAGTACTTC	CASSEGLFDQETQYF
many	-	TRBV2	TRBJ2-5	TGTGCCAGCAGTGAACTGGAGGGGGAGACCCAGTACTTC	CASSELEGETQYF
-	TRBD1	TRBV5-1	TRBJ1-4	TGCGCCAGCAGCAGCGGACAGGGGGCGGAAAAACTGTTTTTT	CASSSGQGAEKLFF
many	TRBD2	TRBV5-1	TRBJ2-1	TGCGCCAGCAGACCGGACCCGGGAGGCTACAATGAGCAGTTCTTC	CASRPDPGGYNEQFF
-	-	TRBV2	TRBJ2-7	TGTGCCAGCAGTTTCAGGGAGGTAGGCTACGGGCAGTACTTC	CASSFREVGYGQYF
many	TRBD2	TRBV18	TRBJ2-7	TGTGCCAGCGCTACTACTAGCGGATACGAGCAGTACTTC	CASATTSGYEQYF
-	-	TRBV3-1	TRBJ2-3	TGTGCCAGCAGCGGGGCCGGAGGGGATACGCAGTATTTT	CASSGAGGDTQYF
many	TRBD1	TRBV2	TRBJ2-5	TGTGCCAGCAGTTTACCCAGGGGGATATTGGAGACCCAGTACTTC	CASSLPRGILETQYF
-	TRBD1	TRBV7-8	TRBJ1-5	TGTGCCAGCAGCTGGACAGGGGGCTGGCAGCCCCAGCATTTT	CASSWTGGWQPQHF
few	-	TRBV10-3	TRBJ2-2	TGTGCCAGCGGGACAGCGGGGGAACTGTTTTTT	CASGTAGELFF
many	TRBD2	TRBV12-3/TRBV12-4	TRBJ2-4	TGTGCCAGCAGCCCCGGACTAGCGGGAGGGCCGGGAGCCAAAAACATTCAGTACTTC	CASSPGLAGGPGAKNIQYF
many	TRBD2	TRBV2	TRBJ2-7	TGTGCCAGCAAGAAGAGGCTAGCGGGTCTGTATGAGCAGTACTTC	CASKKRLAGLYEQYF
-	TRBD2	TRBV11-2	TRBJ2-1	TGTGCCAGCAGCACTGGACTAGCGGGAGGGAACTACAATGAGCAGTTCTTC	CASSTGLAGGNYNEQFF
many	-	TRBV28	TRBJ1-1	TGTGCCAGCAGTGTCCGGGGGACTGAAGCTTTCTTT	CASSVRGTEAFF
-	TRBD1	TRBV28	TRBJ1-2	TGTGCCAGCAGTTCCGGACAGGGCTCCGTCACATGGAACTATGGCTACACCTTC	CASSSGQGSVTWNYGYTF
-	TRBD2	TRBV10-1	TRBJ2-1	TGCGCCAGCAGTTCAGCGGGGACCTCCTACAATGAGCAGTTCTTC	CASSSAGTSYNEQFF
many	-	TRBV6-1	TRBJ1-5	TGTGCCAGCAGTGAACTGATGCAGAGGGGCAATCAGCCCCAGCATTTT	CASSELMQRGNQPQHF
many	-	TRBV11-3	TRBJ2-2	TGTGCCAGCAGCTCATCCGGGACGAACACCGGGGAGCTGTTTTTT	CASSSSGTNTGELFF
few	-	TRBV7-9	TRBJ2-2	TGTGCCAGCAGCCAGTTGAGGCCCGTCACCGGGGAGCTGTTTTTT	CASSQLRPVTGELFF
many	-	TRBV30	TRBJ1-5	TGTGCCTGGAGTGCCGACAATCAGCCCCAGCATTTT	CAWSADNQPQHF
few	-	TRBV19	TRBJ2-1	TGTGCCAGTAGTATGGGGGGGCCTGGGGCCTCCTACAATGAGCAGTTCTTC	CASSMGGPGASYNEQFF
many	-	TRBV11-1	TRBJ1-1	TGTGCCAGCAGCTTACTACCGGGTAGTACTGAAGCTTTCTTT	CASSLLPGSTEAFF
many	-	TRBV11-2	TRBJ1-1	TGTGCCAGCAGCTTAACAGTAATTGGTACAGGGCCTGAAGCTTTCTTT	CASSLTVIGTGPEAFF
many	-	TRBV12-3/TRBV12-4	TRBJ2-7	TGTGCCACCATGACAGGAGGCAGCGGCGAGCAGTACTTC	CATMTGGSGEQYF
many	TRBD2	TRBV6-1	TRBJ2-1	TGTGCCAACGGTCGGGGGGGCGAGGCCAATGAGCAGTTCTTC	CANGRGGEANEQFF
-	-	TRBV6-2/TRBV6-3	TRBJ2-7	TGTGCCAGCACACGACAGGTCCCTAACGAGCAGTACTTC	CASTRQVPNEQYF
many	TRBD1	TRBV7-9	TRBJ1-1	TGTGCCAGCAGCTTATTGGCCGGGACAGCTTCCATGAACACTGAAGCTTTCTTT	CASSLLAGTASMNTEAFF
many	TRBD1	TRBV12-3/TRBV12-4	TRBJ2-2	TGTGCCAGCAGTGACAGGGGACCCCCCGACACCGGGGAGCTGTTTTTT	CASSDRGPPDTGELFF
many	TRBD1	TRBV18	TRBJ1-1	TGTGCCAGCTCACCACGGGACAGCAATATGAACACTGAAGCTTTCTTT	CASSPRDSNMNTEAFF
once	-	TRBV24-1	TRBJ2-7	TGTGCCACCAGTGACCCTGTCGGGGTGCAGTACTTC	CATSDPVGVQYF
few	-	TRBV5-8	TRBJ2-3	TGTGCCAGCAGCTTAGGTACAGGGTTTTACTCAGATACGCAGTATTTT	CASSLGTGFYSDTQYF
few	TRBD1	TRBV28	TRBJ2-1	TGTGCCAGCATCCAAGGCGGGACAGGGGATGATGAGCAGTTCTTC	CASIQGGTGDDEQFF
many	-	TRBV9	TRBJ2-1	TGTGCCAGCAGCCGGGGGAGCGGGCAGTCCTACAATGAGCAGTTCTTC	CASSRGSGQSYNEQFF
-	TRBD2	TRBV28	TRBJ2-1	TGTGCCAGCAGTCCTGGACTAGTTTATCAGGATGAGCAGTTCTTC	CASSPGLVYQDEQFF
few	-	TRBV29-1	TRBJ2-1	TGCAGCGTTGAAGGGGGGCCCGGAGGGGTCTCATACAATGAGCAGTTCTTC	CSVEGGPGGVSYNEQFF
many	TRBD2	TRBV5-1	TRBJ2-7	TGCGCCAGCAGCTTGGGCCTAGCGGGAGGAGGCGAGCAGTACTTC	CASSLGLAGGGEQYF
-	-	TRBV14	TRBJ2-7	TGTGCCAGCCGAAGTTCACAAGGGGTTTCTCGCTACGAGCAGTACTTC	CASRSSQGVSRYEQYF
-	-	TRBV12-3/TRBV12-4	TRBJ1-5	TGTGCCAGCAGTTTACGGCAGGGGTCCTACAATCAGCCCCAGCATTTT	CASSLRQGSYNQPQHF